The clone carrying this T cell receptor (beta chain) was detected many times. This record comes from a study of spatial heterogeneity in lung cancer. Regarding time point: sample taken at primary tumor resection. The sequenced material consisted of unsorted whole RNA from tumor, nontumor lung or frozen PBMC. The CDR3 has 14 residues. V was cut by 0 bases and J by 0 bases, with 8 bases left in between. Germline V gene data show CDR1 as DFQATT and CDR2 as SNEGSKA (reference sequence). TCRdb reanalysed the 5' RACE reads using MiXCR and keeps one entry per CDR3 protein. The sample lists about 82,000 distinct CDR3 sequences, around 12% occurring once.

This sequence was found in a male donor with early-stage non-small cell lung cancer. The chain uses TRBV20-1 and TRBJ1-1, with D uncertain. The source material was PBMCs, sampled at surgery. CDR3 in DNA: TGCAGTGCTAGAGAAACAGTACTGAACACTGAAGCTTTCTTT. Amino acids: CSARETVLNTEAFF.